Following are 25 T cell receptor beta chains from one sample sequenced in a study of beta chain features in type 1 diabetes. Expressed TCRB transcripts were sequenced, since all the RNA that had been isolated was reverse transcribed. Repertoires were generated with immunoSEQ multiplex PCR, while TCRdb's copy carries only in-frame clones and drops some. The top ten clones hold 0.02% to 0.03% of a sample with 900,000 or so clones, 17% of them seen once. Sequenced input: naive CD4+ T cells from blood. The receptor source for this set is a woman aged 18-29 years in good health.

The chain links TRBV2 to TRBJ1-3; 7 bases agree with TRBD1. Germline V gene lookup returns CDR1 SNHLY and CDR2 FYNNEI. This CDR3 spans 18 amino acids. V lost 4 bases to trimming and J lost 0 bases; unmatched junction nucleotides: 12. In DNA form, the CDR3 reads TGTGCCAGCAGTGGTCTGCGAGTACGGGACAGCTCTGGAAACACCATATATTTT. This encodes CASSGLRVRDSSGNTIYF.

The gene calls are TRBV7-2 and TRBJ1-1, with 8 bases matching TRBD1. V gave up 5 bases and J gave up 2 bases; unmatched junction bases: 4. CDR1 is SGHTA, CDR2 FQGNSA, per germline. This CDR3 region has 14 residues. CDR3 in amino acids: CASSRQGINTEAFF. CDR3 in DNA: TGTGCCAGCAGCCGACAGGGGATTAACACTGAAGCTTTCTTT.

This clone was seen more than once but under ten times. The chain combines TRBV19 with TRBJ2-2; the D is unclear. This CDR3 has 12 amino acids. V shed 8 bases and J shed 4 bases, with 8 bases lying between them. Germline CDR1 reads LNHDA; CDR2 reads SQIVND (reference sequence). The CDR3 protein is CASAGITGELFF. CDR3 DNA: TGTGCCAGTGCTGGGATCACCGGGGAGCTGTTTTTT.

This clone was recorded a few times. V gene TRBV28 combines with J gene TRBJ1-2, with a possible D match to TRBD1 (5 bases). V dropped 6 bases and J dropped 4 bases, with 21 bases sitting between them. CDR3 size: 16 residues. The V gene's germline CDR1 is MDHEN and CDR2 SYDVKM. CDR3 sequence (DNA): TGTGCCAGCAGCCCTTCAATCGGGGACGGCATCTATGGCTACACCTTC. Its protein is CASSPSIGDGIYGYTF.

The chain employs TRBV27 and TRBJ1-2; perhaps TRBD1 as D (6 bases). This CDR3 contains 13 residues. Per germline, CDR1 MNHEY and CDR2 SMNVEV (reference sequence). V was pared by 5 bases and J by 8 bases, with 15 bases between. CDR3 in amino acids: CASSQRTASGYTF. CDR3 nucleotide sequence: TGTGCCAGCAGTCAGCGGACAGCAAGCGGCTACACCTTC.

A remark on this clone: The same CDR3 also results from other DNA sequences found in this sample. The chain joins TRBV2 to TRBJ2-7; the D is unclear. This CDR3 spans 12 amino acids. The germline V gene encodes CDR1 SNHLY and CDR2 FYNNEI. V was trimmed by 7 bases and J by 2 bases, leaving 9 bases between them. The CDR3 is CASKRAAYEQYF. CDR3 DNA sequence: TGTGCCAGCAAAAGGGCAGCCTACGAGCAGTACTTC.

With regard to this clone: The same CDR3 can be traced to other DNA sequences in this sample. The rearrangement links TRBV9 to TRBJ1-3; D not certain. V gave up 4 bases and J gave up 3 bases, with 5 bases separating them. This CDR3 is 12 amino acids long. From germline, CDR1 is SGDLS and CDR2 YYNGEE. In DNA form, the CDR3 reads TGTGCCAGCAGCCCGGGTGGAAACACCATATATTTT. This gives the protein CASSPGGNTIYF.

V is TRBV28 and J is TRBJ2-3; 12 bases align to TRBD2. CDR1 and CDR2 (germline): MDHEN, SYDVKM. Losses at the gene ends were 3 bases for V and 4 bases for J; bases not matched to a gene: 5. This CDR3 contains 16 residues. This chain's CDR3 is CASSFWTSGNADTQYF. Here the CDR3 DNA reads TGTGCCAGCAGTTTCTGGACTAGCGGGAACGCAGATACGCAGTATTTT.

In this sample, this clone turned up a few times. The V gene is TRBV7-9, the J gene TRBJ2-7; the match to TRBD2 covers 8 bases. Germline V gene data show CDR1 as SEHNR and CDR2 as FQNEAQ (reference sequence). Trimming removed 1 base from V and 7 bases from J; junction bases left unmatched: 6. The CDR3 extends over 14 amino acids. The CDR3 loop is CASSLGAGDKEQYF. CDR3 nucleotides: TGTGCCAGCAGCTTAGGAGCGGGAGACAAGGAGCAGTACTTC. The variable domain in full, completed from reference TRBV7-9 and TRBJ2-7, reads DTGVSQNPRHKITKRGQNVTFRCDPISEHNRLYWYRQTLGQGPEFLTYFQNEAQLEKSRLLSDRFSAERPKGSFSTLEIQRTEQGDSAMYLCASSLGAGDKEQYFGPGTRLTVT.

A few counts support this clone. The chain is built from TRBV25-1 and TRBJ2-1; a possible D gene is TRBD2 (5 bases). The ends were cut back, 6 bases at V and 9 bases at J, with 12 bases in the middle. The CDR3 runs to 12 residues. CDR1 MGHDK and CDR2 SYGVNS come from the germline V gene. Here the CDR3 reads CASSSRRSEQFF. CDR3 coding DNA: TGTGCCAGCAGCTCGAGGAGGAGTGAGCAGTTCTTC.

V and J are TRBV7-2 and TRBJ1-1, with D maybe TRBD1 (5 bases). Trimming removed 5 bases from V and 4 bases from J, with 14 bases in between. The CDR3 covers 14 residues. Germline V gene lookup returns CDR1 SGHTA and CDR2 FQGNSA. In nucleotides, the CDR3 is TGTGCCAGCAGCCCCGGGCAGGGAGGCACTGAAGCTTTCTTT. As protein: CASSPGQGGTEAFF. Full variable domain (rest looked up from reference TRBV7-2 and TRBJ1-1): GAGVSQSPSNKVTEKGKDVELRCDPISGHTALYWYRQSLGQGLEFLIYFQGNSAPDKSGLPSDRFSAERTGGSVSTLTIQRTQQEDSAVYLCASSPGQGGTEAFFGQGTRLTVV.

This clone was picked up a small number of times. The V call is TRBV7-9, the J call TRBJ2-3; 8 positions match TRBD2. Germline V gene sequence: CDR1 SEHNR, CDR2 FQNEAQ (reference sequence). V dropped 5 bases and J dropped 0; count of bases not matched to a gene: 10. The CDR3 length is 17 residues. CDR3 in DNA: TGTGCCAGCAGCCCATATAGCGGGATCACTAGCACAGATACGCAGTATTTT. As protein: CASSPYSGITSTDTQYF.

The chain uses TRBV20-1 and TRBJ2-1; D is undetermined. Germline V gene lookup returns CDR1 DFQATT and CDR2 SNEGSKA (reference sequence). V lost 5 bases and J 7 bases, leaving 6 bases between the germline ends. The CDR3 has 10 amino acids. In DNA form, the CDR3 reads TGCAGTGCTGGACGAAATGAGCAGTTCTTC. This sequence encodes CSAGRNEQFF.

This chain connects TRBV5-4 to TRBJ2-5, with TRBD2 identical over 10 bases. Gene TRBJ2-7 matches the end of the DNA better, so the J call may be wrong. CDR1 is SGHNT, CDR2 YYREEE, per germline (reference sequence). This CDR3 comprises 15 residues. CDR3 DNA: TGTGCCAGCAGCTCCGGGACTAGCGCGGGGAGCGAGCAGTACTTC. Translating it yields CASSSGTSAGSEQYF.

This clone was picked up a small number of times. The chain links TRBV5-1 to TRBJ2-2; D is perhaps TRBD1 or TRBD2 (5 bases each). CDR1 SGHRS and CDR2 YFSETQ come from the germline V gene. The CDR3 has 14 residues. V lost 3 bases, J lost 1 base, and 7 bases lay in between. This chain's CDR3 is CASSWDGNTGELFF. CDR3 nucleotide sequence: TGCGCCAGCAGCTGGGACGGGAACACCGGGGAGCTGTTTTTT. Full variable domain (outside the CDR3, taken from reference TRBV5-1 and TRBJ2-2): KAGVTQTPRYLIKTRGQQVTLSCSPISGHRSVSWYQQTPGQGLQFLFEYFSETQRNKGNFPGRFSGRQFSNSRSEMNVSTLELGDSALYLCASSWDGNTGELFFGEGSRLTVL.

The genes are TRBV12-2 and TRBJ1-1. TRBV12-2 is reported as a pseudogene. The length of the CDR3 is 13 residues. The DNA of the CDR3 is TGTGCAAGTCGCTTAGCTCGCGCAGTTCCAGCTTTCTTT. This translates into CASRLARAVPAFF.

This clone occurred many times. J is TRBJ1-4 and V is TRBV14; D call uncertain. Germline V lookup: CDR1 SGHDN, CDR2 FVKESK. The CDR3 length is 12 residues. Trimming left V 1 base short and J 7 bases short, with 4 bases between. CDR3 region: CASSQAVEKLFF. CDR3 sequence (DNA): TGTGCCAGCAGCCAAGCGGTTGAAAAACTGTTTTTT.

This clone came up a few times. The genes are TRBV15 and TRBJ2-1; weak D call: TRBD2 (5 bases). The CDR3 sequence is 14 residues long. CDR1 and CDR2 from the germline V gene are LNHNV and YYDKDF (reference sequence). V lost 3 bases and J lost 6, with 12 bases in between. CDR3 sequence: CATSSHSAFNEQFF. In DNA form, the CDR3 reads TGTGCCACCAGCAGTCATAGCGCCTTCAATGAGCAGTTCTTC.

A few counts support this clone. V and J are TRBV14 and TRBJ2-5; possible D gene TRBD2, 5 bases. Germline CDR1 is SGHDN and CDR2 is FVKESK. This CDR3 comprises 15 residues. V lost 2 bases and J lost 2, with 12 bases in between. The chain's CDR3 is CASSQSRGTQETQYF. Here the CDR3 DNA reads TGTGCCAGCAGCCAATCCCGGGGAACACAAGAGACCCAGTACTTC.

This clone was counted a few times. This chain joins TRBV7-9 and TRBJ2-7; the match to TRBD2 covers 7 bases. Trimming at V came to 5 bases and at J to 2 bases, leaving 12 bases not matched to a gene. The CDR3 is made up of 16 amino acids. CDR1 is SEHNR and CDR2 is FQNEAQ in the germline V gene (reference sequence). The CDR3 coding sequence is TGTGCCAGCAGCCCCACCGCGGGACTAAAACCCTACGAGCAGTACTTC. The encoded protein is CASSPTAGLKPYEQYF.

In its sample, this clone was seen a few times. The chain uses TRBV6-1 and TRBJ2-3, with 8 positions matching TRBD2. This CDR3 has 14 amino acids. V shed 6 bases, J shed 4 bases, and the junction held 6 bases outside the gene matches. CDR1 is MNHNS, CDR2 SASEGT, per germline. CDR3 DNA sequence: TGTGCCAGCAGCAGCGGGGGTGGGCCAGATACGCAGTATTTT. This sequence encodes CASSSGGGPDTQYF.

This clone was picked up a small number of times. The J gene is TRBJ1-1, the V gene TRBV23-1; 9 bases are a match to TRBD1. TRBV23-1 counts as an open reading frame of uncertain function. J gave up 1 base and V 3 bases, and 24 bases lay outside the gene matches. There are 22 residues in the CDR3. Here the CDR3 DNA reads TGCGCCAGCAGTCATTCGGACAGGGGATCGGGGCCCACGGCCAGTAAGAACACTGAAGCTTTCTTT. Translated, it gives CASSHSDRGSGPTASKNTEAFF.

Notes on this clone: This sample also contains other DNA sequences that code for the same CDR3. The chain recombines TRBV5-6 with TRBJ2-7, with D possibly TRBD2 on 5 matching bases. The CDR3 is 11 amino acids. The ends were cut back, 6 bases at V and 4 bases at J, with 8 bases in the middle. The germline CDR1 and CDR2 sequences are SGHDT and YYEEEE. In DNA, the CDR3 is TGTGCCAGCAACAGAGGGTACGAGCAGTACTTC. Translated: CASNRGYEQYF.

This sequence joins TRBV7-9 and TRBJ2-7; no firm D call. CDR3 size: 12 residues. The V gene lost 4 bases and the J gene lost 2 bases, with 6 bases spanning the gap. Looked up from germline, CDR1 is SEHNR and CDR2 is FQNEAQ (reference sequence). DNA for the CDR3: TGTGCCAGCAGCTATAGGGCCTACGAGCAGTACTTC. Its translation: CASSYRAYEQYF.

The V and J genes are TRBV4-2 and TRBJ2-1; 10 nucleotides match TRBD1. Germline V gives CDR1 LGHNA, CDR2 YNFKEQ. V shed 1 base and J 12 bases; nucleotides not matched to a gene: 15. The CDR3 consists of 17 residues. The CDR3 spells CASSQASGDRGRRGQFF. CDR3 DNA sequence: TGTGCCAGCAGCCAAGCCAGCGGGGACAGGGGCCGTCGTGGGCAGTTCTTC.